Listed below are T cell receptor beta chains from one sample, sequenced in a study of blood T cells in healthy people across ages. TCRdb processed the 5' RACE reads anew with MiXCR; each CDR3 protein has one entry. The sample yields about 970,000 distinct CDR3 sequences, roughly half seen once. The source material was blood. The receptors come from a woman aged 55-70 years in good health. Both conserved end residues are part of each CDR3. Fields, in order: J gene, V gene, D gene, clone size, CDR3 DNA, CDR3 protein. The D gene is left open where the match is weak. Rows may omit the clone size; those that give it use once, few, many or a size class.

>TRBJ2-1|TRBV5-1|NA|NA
TGCGCCAGCAGGGTCTACGACAATGAGCAGTTCTTC
CASRVYDNEQFF
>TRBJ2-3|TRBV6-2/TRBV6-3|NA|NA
TGTGCCAGCAGTGAACCTTACACAGATACGCAGTATTTT
CASSEPYTDTQYF
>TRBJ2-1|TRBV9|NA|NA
TGTGCCAGCAGCGTATTGCCCTCACCACAACTCGGCGAGCAGTTCTTC
CASSVLPSPQLGEQFF
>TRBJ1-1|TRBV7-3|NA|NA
TGTGCCAGCAGCACACAATACGGGACTGAAGCTTTCTTT
CASSTQYGTEAFF
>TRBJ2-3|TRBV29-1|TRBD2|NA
TGCAGCGTGGGGACTAGCGGGGCTGTCACAGATACGCAGTATTTT
CSVGTSGAVTDTQYF
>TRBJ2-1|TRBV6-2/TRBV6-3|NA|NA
TGTGCCAGCAGTTACGGCGGAGTAGGCTACAATGAGCAGTTCTTC
CASSYGGVGYNEQFF
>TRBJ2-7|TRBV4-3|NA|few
TGCGCCAGCAGCCAAGATTGGACCTCGGGGACCTACGAGCAGTACTTC
CASSQDWTSGTYEQYF
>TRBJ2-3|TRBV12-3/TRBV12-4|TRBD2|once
TGTGCCAGCAGTTTACGGACCGGGGGAGGGCTCCTCAGCCCAGATACGCAGTATTTT
CASSLRTGGGLLSPDTQYF
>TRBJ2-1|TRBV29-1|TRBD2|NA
TGCAGCGTTGCTAAACTAGCGGGAGGGATGTCCTACAATGAGCAGTTCTTC
CSVAKLAGGMSYNEQFF
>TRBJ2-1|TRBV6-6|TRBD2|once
TGTGCCAGCAGTTCCCGGGGTAGCGGGAGTACGCAGTTCTTC
CASSSRGSGSTQFF
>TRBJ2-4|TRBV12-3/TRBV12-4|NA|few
TGTGCCAGCAGCCCTAGACTCCTCCCAACGTACTTC
CASSPRLLPTYF
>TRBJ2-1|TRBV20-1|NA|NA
TGCAGTGCTAGAGATCGCGTAGTAAATGAGCAGTTCTTC
CSARDRVVNEQFF
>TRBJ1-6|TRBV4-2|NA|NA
TGTGCCAGCAGCCAGGCTCAAAAAAATTCACCCCTCCACTTT
CASSQAQKNSPLHF
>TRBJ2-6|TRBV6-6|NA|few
TGTGCCAGCATCACCCCGACAGACAACGTCCTGACTTTC
CASITPTDNVLTF
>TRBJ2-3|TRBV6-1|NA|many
TGTGCCAGCGGTAGCAGTCGGGGGAATACGCAGTATTTT
CASGSSRGNTQYF
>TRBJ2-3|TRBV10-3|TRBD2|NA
TGTGCCGTCAGACCCCTAGCGGGGGGCACAGATACGCAGTATTTT
CAVRPLAGGTDTQYF
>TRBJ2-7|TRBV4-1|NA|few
TGCGCCAGCAGCCGTTTCAGTAGGGTGACAGGAAGGTACGAGCAGTACTTC
CASSRFSRVTGRYEQYF
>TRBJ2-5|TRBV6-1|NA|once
TGTGCCAGCAGTGAAGCTAAGAATGACAACCCGTATACTCGTCAAGAGACCCAGTACTTC
CASSEAKNDNPYTRQETQYF
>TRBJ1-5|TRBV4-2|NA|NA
TGTGCCAGCAGCCAAGAACTTCGGCAGCCCCAGCATTTT
CASSQELRQPQHF
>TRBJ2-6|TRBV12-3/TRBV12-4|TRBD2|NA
TGTGCCAGCAGTTTCGGACTAGCGGGACCTCTTGGGGCCAACGTCCTGACTTTC
CASSFGLAGPLGANVLTF
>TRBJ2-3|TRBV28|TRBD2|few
TGTGCCAGCATGCCTAGCGGGAGGGCCCCAGATACGCAGTATTTT
CASMPSGRAPDTQYF
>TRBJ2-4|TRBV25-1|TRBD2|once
TGTGCCAGCAGTGAAGCGGGGGGGGTACTGGACTTC
CASSEAGGVLDF
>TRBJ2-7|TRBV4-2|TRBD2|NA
TGTGCCAGCAGCCAAGAGGGGACTAGCGGGATCGAGCAGTACTTC
CASSQEGTSGIEQYF
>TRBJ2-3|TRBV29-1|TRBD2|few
TGCAGCGTTTTCGGGACTAGCGGGAGAACAGATACGCAGTATTTT
CSVFGTSGRTDTQYF
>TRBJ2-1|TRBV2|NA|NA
TGTGCCAGCAGTGAATTTGCCCAAGGAGAGGACAACAATGAGCAGTTCTTC
CASSEFAQGEDNNEQFF
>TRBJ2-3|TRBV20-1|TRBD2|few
TGCAGTGCTAGAGAAGGCGGGAGGTCAACAGATACGCAGTATTTT
CSAREGGRSTDTQYF
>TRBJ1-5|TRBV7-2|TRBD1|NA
TGTGCTAGCAGCCACAACAGGGGGGTTCAGCCCCAGCATTTT
CASSHNRGVQPQHF
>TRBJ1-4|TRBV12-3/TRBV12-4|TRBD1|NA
TGTGCCAGCAGTTCCCTCGTGCCAGACAGGGTGTTTTTT
CASSSLVPDRVFF
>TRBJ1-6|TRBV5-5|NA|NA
TGTGCCAGCAGCTTCGCTGAGGCGGCTTTGGGGGGCTCTTCACCCCTCCACTTT
CASSFAEAALGGSSPLHF
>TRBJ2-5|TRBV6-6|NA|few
TGTGCCAGCTCCTTAAGGGGTGTCGGTGCGACCCAGTACTTC
CASSLRGVGATQYF
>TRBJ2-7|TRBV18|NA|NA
TGTGCCAGCTCACCAAGGCAGACTCGGGGAGAGCAGTACTTC
CASSPRQTRGEQYF
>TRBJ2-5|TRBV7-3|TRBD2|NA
TGTGCCAGCAGCTTAGATAGCGGGAGAGAGACCCAGTACTTC
CASSLDSGRETQYF
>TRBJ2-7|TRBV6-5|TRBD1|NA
TGTGCCAGCAGTTGGACAGGGGGCTCCTACGAGCAGTACTTC
CASSWTGGSYEQYF
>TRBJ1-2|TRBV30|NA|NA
TGTGCCTGGAGTGGATGGGCGGCAGGCGGCCGCTACACCTTC
CAWSGWAAGGRYTF
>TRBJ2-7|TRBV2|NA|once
TGTGCCAGCAAGTTTACAGAGGAGTACAAGGAGCAGTACTTC
CASKFTEEYKEQYF
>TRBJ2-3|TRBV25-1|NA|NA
TGTGCCAGCAGTTCCCCTCCGAGCACAGATACGCAGTATTTT
CASSSPPSTDTQYF
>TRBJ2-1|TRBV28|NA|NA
TGTGCCAGCAGTCCAGGGTTGGGGAAAGCTTACAGTGAGCAGTTCTTC
CASSPGLGKAYSEQFF
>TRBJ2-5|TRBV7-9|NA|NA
TGTGCCAGCAGCCCAAAGGGGCCTGGGGAGACCCAGTACTTC
CASSPKGPGETQYF
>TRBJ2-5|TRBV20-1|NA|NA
TGCAGTGCTAGAGTCGGGAGTCGACAGACCCAGTACTTC
CSARVGSRQTQYF
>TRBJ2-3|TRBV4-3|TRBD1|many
TGCGCCAGCAGCCAAGAACGGGACGACACAGGGGGCGATACGCAGTATTTT
CASSQERDDTGGDTQYF
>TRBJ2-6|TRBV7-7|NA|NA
TGTGCCAGCAGCCCTACAAGTGTGGCAGGGGCCAACGTCCTGACTTTC
CASSPTSVAGANVLTF
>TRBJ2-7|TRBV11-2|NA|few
TGTGCCAGCAGCCACACCGGCGGGACAGACTACGAGCAGTACTTC
CASSHTGGTDYEQYF
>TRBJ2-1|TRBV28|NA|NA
TGTGCCAGCAGTTCCACTCTGGTACTAGCTAATGAGCAGTTCTTC
CASSSTLVLANEQFF
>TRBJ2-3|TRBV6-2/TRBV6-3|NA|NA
TGTGCCAGCAGTGCCACAGGGTTGGGTACGCAGTATTTT
CASSATGLGTQYF
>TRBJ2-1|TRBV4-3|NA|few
TGCGCCAGCAGCCAAGATACCGCAGTAGTGTCCTACAATGAGCAGTTCTTC
CASSQDTAVVSYNEQFF
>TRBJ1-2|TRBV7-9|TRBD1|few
TGTGCCAGCAGCTTAGTGAGGGGGCGCGGCTATGGCTACACCTTC
CASSLVRGRGYGYTF
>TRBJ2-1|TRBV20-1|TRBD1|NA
TGCAGTGCTAGAGTTCGGGGACAGAGCTCCTACAATGAGCAGTTCTTC
CSARVRGQSSYNEQFF
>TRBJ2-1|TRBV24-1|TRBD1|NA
TGTGCCACCGGGGACAGGGGACGCTACAATGAGCAGTTCTTC
CATGDRGRYNEQFF
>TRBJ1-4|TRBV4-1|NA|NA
TGCGCCAGCAGACCAAACAGGCCAACTAATGAAAAACTGTTTTTT
CASRPNRPTNEKLFF
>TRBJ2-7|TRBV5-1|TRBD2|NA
TGCGCCAGCAGCTCAGCGGGAGTTGAGCAGTACTTC
CASSSAGVEQYF
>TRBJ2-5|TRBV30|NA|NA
TGTACCCGGAGGGCAAAGGGAAAAGAGACCCAGTACTTC
CTRRAKGKETQYF
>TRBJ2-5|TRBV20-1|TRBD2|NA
TGCAGTGCTGGAGAAGTCCTAGCGGGAGTAGTAGGGCAAGAGACCCAGTACTTC
CSAGEVLAGVVGQETQYF
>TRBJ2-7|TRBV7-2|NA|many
TGTGCCAGCAGCTTATCGAGGTACACCTACGAGCAGTACTTC
CASSLSRYTYEQYF